These T cell receptor beta chains were read from a single sample in a study of cytomegalovirus exposure and HLA in healthy donors. Clones were read by immunoSEQ multiplex PCR, and TCRdb kept only the in-frame ones, dropping some. Of a few hundred thousand clones listed, around 75% are singletons. Sequenced sample: PBMCs. These receptors all come from a woman aged 25 to 39 in good health and CMV-seronegative. Each CDR3 is given with its conserved first and last residue. Each record gives: V gene, D gene, J gene, clone size, CDR3 DNA, CDR3 protein. A D gene is named only where the DNA matches it firmly. Size is omitted from some rows. Given values are once, few, many or a class for expanded clones.

V gene: TRBV2
D gene: TRBD2
J gene: TRBJ2-7
clone size: .
CDR3 DNA: TGTGCCAGCAGTGAAAGTCTAGCGGGGAGCTCCTACGAGCAGTACTTC
CDR3 protein: CASSESLAGSSYEQYF

V gene: TRBV21-1
D gene: .
J gene: TRBJ2-5
clone size: few
CDR3 DNA: TGTGCCAGCAGAAACCACAGGGGGTTCGAGACCCAGTACTTC
CDR3 protein: CASRNHRGFETQYF

V gene: TRBV10-1
D gene: .
J gene: TRBJ1-5
clone size: .
CDR3 DNA: TGCGCCAGCAGTGCAGGGGCAAATCAGCCCCAGCATTTT
CDR3 protein: CASSAGANQPQHF

V gene: TRBV11-2
D gene: .
J gene: TRBJ2-7
clone size: .
CDR3 DNA: TGTGCCAGCAGCTTAGAATCGGGACACAGTTCCTACGAGCAGTACTTT
CDR3 protein: CASSLESGHSSYEQYF

V gene: TRBV9
D gene: TRBD2
J gene: TRBJ2-5
clone size: .
CDR3 DNA: TGTGCCAGCAGCGTAGGGAGCGGGGGGGCTGAGACCCAGTACTTC
CDR3 protein: CASSVGSGGAETQYF

V gene: TRBV6-6
D gene: .
J gene: TRBJ1-1
clone size: .
CDR3 DNA: TGTGCCAGCAGTGAGGACACTGAAGCTTTCTTT
CDR3 protein: CASSEDTEAFF

V gene: TRBV27
D gene: TRBD2
J gene: TRBJ2-1
clone size: .
CDR3 DNA: TGTGCCAGCAGTTTTGGACTAGCGGGATACAATGAGCAGTTCTTC
CDR3 protein: CASSFGLAGYNEQFF

V gene: TRBV11-3
D gene: .
J gene: TRBJ1-6
clone size: .
CDR3 DNA: TGTGCCAGCAGGTACAGGAGCTCCTATAATTCACCCCTCCACTTT
CDR3 protein: CASRYRSSYNSPLHF

V gene: TRBV19
D gene: TRBD1
J gene: TRBJ2-1
clone size: .
CDR3 DNA: TGTGCCAGCCGAGGGGGCGCGAGCTCCTACAATGAGCAGTTCTTC
CDR3 protein: CASRGGASSYNEQFF

V gene: TRBV4-2
D gene: .
J gene: TRBJ2-3
clone size: .
CDR3 DNA: TGTGCCAGCAGCCAAGTAGGGAGCTCAGATACGCAGTATTTT
CDR3 protein: CASSQVGSSDTQYF

V gene: TRBV27
D gene: .
J gene: TRBJ2-3
clone size: .
CDR3 DNA: TGTGCCAGCAGTTCAGACAGCCCTAAGATAGGTACGCAGTATTTT
CDR3 protein: CASSSDSPKIGTQYF

V gene: TRBV10-3
D gene: .
J gene: TRBJ1-1
clone size: .
CDR3 DNA: TGTGCCATCAGGGCCCCAGGCACTGAAGCTTTCTTT
CDR3 protein: CAIRAPGTEAFF

V gene: TRBV19
D gene: .
J gene: TRBJ1-1
clone size: few
CDR3 DNA: TGTGCCAGTAGTATAGGGAGGGGGAACACTGAAGCTTTCTTT
CDR3 protein: CASSIGRGNTEAFF

V gene: TRBV5-4
D gene: TRBD1
J gene: TRBJ1-6
clone size: .
CDR3 DNA: TGTGCCAGCAGCCTAAGCCGGGACAGGGGTAATTCACCCCTCCACTTT
CDR3 protein: CASSLSRDRGNSPLHF

V gene: TRBV6-1
D gene: TRBD2
J gene: TRBJ2-3
clone size: .
CDR3 DNA: TGTGCCAGCGATACGGGACTACTCACAGATACGCAGTATTTT
CDR3 protein: CASDTGLLTDTQYF

V gene: TRBV27
D gene: .
J gene: TRBJ1-2
clone size: .
CDR3 DNA: TGTGCCAGCAGTCTGGGGGGTCCTGCTGGCTACACCTTC
CDR3 protein: CASSLGGPAGYTF

V gene: TRBV5-1
D gene: TRBD1
J gene: TRBJ2-3
clone size: .
CDR3 DNA: TGCGCCAGCAGCTTACAGGGGGACCCCGCAGATACGCAGTATTTT
CDR3 protein: CASSLQGDPADTQYF

V gene: TRBV5-6
D gene: .
J gene: TRBJ1-1
clone size: many
CDR3 DNA: TGTGCCAGCAGCCGTTTGGCAGTCCTTGTGAACACTGAAGCTTTCTTT
CDR3 protein: CASSRLAVLVNTEAFF

V gene: TRBV29-1
D gene: TRBD1
J gene: TRBJ2-7
clone size: .
CDR3 DNA: TGCAGCGTTGAAGTTTACCTGACAGGGGAAGCCTACGAGCAGTACTTC
CDR3 protein: CSVEVYLTGEAYEQYF

V gene: TRBV6-1
D gene: .
J gene: TRBJ2-7
clone size: few
CDR3 DNA: TGTGCCAGCAGTTACGCAGGGAAGCAGTACTTC
CDR3 protein: CASSYAGKQYF

V gene: TRBV7-9
D gene: TRBD1
J gene: TRBJ2-2
clone size: .
CDR3 DNA: TGTGCCAGCGCCCAACAGGGGACAATTGTCACCGGGGAGCTGTTTTTT
CDR3 protein: CASAQQGTIVTGELFF

V gene: TRBV10-2
D gene: .
J gene: TRBJ2-1
clone size: .
CDR3 DNA: TGCGCCAGCAGTGAGAATCCGGGAGTTGCTAAAAATGAGCAGTTCTTC
CDR3 protein: CASSENPGVAKNEQFF

V gene: TRBV6-1
D gene: .
J gene: TRBJ1-2
clone size: .
CDR3 DNA: TGTGCCAGCAGGGACAGTGTTGGCTATGGCTACACCTTC
CDR3 protein: CASRDSVGYGYTF

V gene: TRBV5-1
D gene: TRBD2
J gene: TRBJ2-7
clone size: .
CDR3 DNA: TGCGCCAGCAGCTTGGGATCTGCGGGGGGGTTCGGGCAGTACTTC
CDR3 protein: CASSLGSAGGFGQYF

V gene: TRBV6-5
D gene: TRBD1
J gene: TRBJ2-7
clone size: .
CDR3 DNA: TGTGCCAGCAGCCGACGGACAGGGTACGAGCAGTACTTC
CDR3 protein: CASSRRTGYEQYF

V gene: TRBV30
D gene: .
J gene: TRBJ1-3
clone size: .
CDR3 DNA: TGTGCAGTGGACAGAACCTCTGGAAACACCATATATTTT
CDR3 protein: CAVDRTSGNTIYF

V gene: TRBV6-5
D gene: .
J gene: TRBJ1-3
clone size: once
CDR3 DNA: TGTGCCAGCAGTTACTCGATCGGACTGAGCGGAAACACCATATATTTT
CDR3 protein: CASSYSIGLSGNTIYF

V gene: TRBV18
D gene: TRBD2
J gene: TRBJ2-1
clone size: .
CDR3 DNA: TGTGCCAGCTCACCTTCGCGGGAGATAGGGCAGTTCTTC
CDR3 protein: CASSPSREIGQFF

V gene: TRBV25-1
D gene: .
J gene: TRBJ1-6
clone size: .
CDR3 DNA: TGTGCCAGCAGTGAGACCGGGGAGTCAGGTTCACCCCTCCACTTT
CDR3 protein: CASSETGESGSPLHF

V gene: TRBV18
D gene: TRBD2
J gene: TRBJ2-2
clone size: .
CDR3 DNA: TGTGCCAGCTCACCCCTAGCGGGGGACACCGGGGAGCTGTTTTTT
CDR3 protein: CASSPLAGDTGELFF

V gene: TRBV5-1
D gene: TRBD1
J gene: TRBJ1-3
clone size: .
CDR3 DNA: TGCGCCAGCAGCCCCGGACAGGGGGCGCGATCGCGAAACACCATATATTTT
CDR3 protein: CASSPGQGARSRNTIYF

V gene: TRBV6-5
D gene: .
J gene: TRBJ2-3
clone size: .
CDR3 DNA: TGTGCCAGCAGCAGGGACAATAGGGGAAATACGCAGTATTTT
CDR3 protein: CASSRDNRGNTQYF

V gene: TRBV9
D gene: .
J gene: TRBJ1-5
clone size: .
CDR3 DNA: TGTGCCAGCAGCCCGGGGGGTAGCAATCAGCCCCAGCATTTT
CDR3 protein: CASSPGGSNQPQHF

V gene: TRBV11-3
D gene: TRBD1
J gene: TRBJ1-6
clone size: .
CDR3 DNA: TGTGCCAGCAGTTCAGGGGGCGGTAGCTCCTATAATTCCCCCCTCCACTTT
CDR3 protein: CASSSGGGSSYNSPLHF

V gene: TRBV2
D gene: .
J gene: TRBJ1-2
clone size: .
CDR3 DNA: TGTGCCAGCCCGGACGGTACAGGGCGAAGGGTGGCTGGCTACACCTTC
CDR3 protein: CASPDGTGRRVAGYTF

V gene: TRBV6-1
D gene: .
J gene: TRBJ2-7
clone size: .
CDR3 DNA: TGTGCCAGCAGTTATCGATCCCCGGTGCCCGAGCAGTACTTC
CDR3 protein: CASSYRSPVPEQYF